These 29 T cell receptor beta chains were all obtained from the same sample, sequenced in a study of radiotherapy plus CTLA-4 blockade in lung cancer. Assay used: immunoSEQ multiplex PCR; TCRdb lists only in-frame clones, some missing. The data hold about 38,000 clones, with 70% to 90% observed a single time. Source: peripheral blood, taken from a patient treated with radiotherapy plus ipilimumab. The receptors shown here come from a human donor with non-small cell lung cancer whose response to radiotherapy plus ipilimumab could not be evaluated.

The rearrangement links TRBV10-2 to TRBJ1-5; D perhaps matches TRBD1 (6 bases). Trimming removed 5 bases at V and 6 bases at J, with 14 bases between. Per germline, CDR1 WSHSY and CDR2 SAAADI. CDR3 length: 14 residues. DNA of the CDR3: TGCGCCAGCAGTTGGGGGACACCCAGTCAGCCCCAGCATTTT. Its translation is CASSWGTPSQPQHF.

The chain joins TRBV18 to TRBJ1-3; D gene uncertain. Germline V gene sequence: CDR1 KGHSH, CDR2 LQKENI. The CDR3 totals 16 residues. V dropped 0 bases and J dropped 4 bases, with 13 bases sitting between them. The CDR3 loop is CASSPPNRGTGNTIYF. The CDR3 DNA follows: TGTGCCAGCTCACCACCGAACCGGGGAACCGGAAACACCATATATTTT.

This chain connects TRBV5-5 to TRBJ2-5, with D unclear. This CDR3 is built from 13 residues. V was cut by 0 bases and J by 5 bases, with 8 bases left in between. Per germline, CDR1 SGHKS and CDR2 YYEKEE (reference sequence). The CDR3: CASSLVSGETQYF. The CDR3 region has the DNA TGTGCCAGCAGCTTGGTATCCGGTGAGACCCAGTACTTC.

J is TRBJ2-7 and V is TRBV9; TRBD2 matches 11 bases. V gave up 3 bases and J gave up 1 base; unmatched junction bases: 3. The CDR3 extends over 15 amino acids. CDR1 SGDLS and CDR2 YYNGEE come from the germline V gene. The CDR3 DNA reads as TGTGCCAGCAGCGCTAGCGGGGGGTTGTCCTACGAGCAGTACTTC. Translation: CASSASGGLSYEQYF.

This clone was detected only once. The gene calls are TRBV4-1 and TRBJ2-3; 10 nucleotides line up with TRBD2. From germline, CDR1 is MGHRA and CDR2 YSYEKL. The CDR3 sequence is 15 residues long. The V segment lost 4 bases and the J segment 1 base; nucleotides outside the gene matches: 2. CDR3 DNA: TGCGCCAGCAGCCCCGGACTAGCGGGCACAGATACGCAGTATTTT. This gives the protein CASSPGLAGTDTQYF.

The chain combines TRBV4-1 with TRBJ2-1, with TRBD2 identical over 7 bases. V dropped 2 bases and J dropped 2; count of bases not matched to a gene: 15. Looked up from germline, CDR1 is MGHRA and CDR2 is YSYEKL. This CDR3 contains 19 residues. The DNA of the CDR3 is TGCGCCAGCAGCCAACTGACCCGATCTAGCGGACCCACCTACAATGAGCAGTTCTTC. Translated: CASSQLTRSSGPTYNEQFF.

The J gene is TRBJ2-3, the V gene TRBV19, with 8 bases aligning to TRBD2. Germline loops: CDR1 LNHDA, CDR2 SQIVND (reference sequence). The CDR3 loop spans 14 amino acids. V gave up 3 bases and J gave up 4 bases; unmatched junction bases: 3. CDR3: CASSIAGGPDTQYF. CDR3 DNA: TGTGCCAGTAGTATTGCGGGGGGCCCAGATACGCAGTATTTT.

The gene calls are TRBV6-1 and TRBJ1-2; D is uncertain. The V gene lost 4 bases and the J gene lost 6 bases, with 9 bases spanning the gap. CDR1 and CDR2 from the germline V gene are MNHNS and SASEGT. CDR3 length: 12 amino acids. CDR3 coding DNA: TGTGCCAGCAGTGCGGCGGGGAATGGCTACACCTTC. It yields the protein CASSAAGNGYTF.

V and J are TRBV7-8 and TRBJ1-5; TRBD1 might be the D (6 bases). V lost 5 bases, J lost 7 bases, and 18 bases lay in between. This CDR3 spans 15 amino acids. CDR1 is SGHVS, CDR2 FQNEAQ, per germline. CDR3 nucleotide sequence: TGTGCCAGCAGCCTACGGGACACCGGTGGGCAGCCCCAGCATTTT. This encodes CASSLRDTGGQPQHF.

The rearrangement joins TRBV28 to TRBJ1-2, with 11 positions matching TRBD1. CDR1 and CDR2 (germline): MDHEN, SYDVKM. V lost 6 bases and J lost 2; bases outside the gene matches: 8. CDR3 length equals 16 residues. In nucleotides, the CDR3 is TGTGCCAGCAGCTCTCCTGGGACAGGGGGAAACTATGGCTACACCTTC. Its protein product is CASSSPGTGGNYGYTF.

The CDR3 coding sequence is TGTGCCAGCAGCGCGCGACTAGCCGGGGTTACCTACAATGAGCAGTTCTTC. It encodes CASSARLAGVTYNEQFF. V usage is TRBV11-2 and J usage is TRBJ2-1; 7 bases match TRBD2. Germline values: CDR1 SGHAT, CDR2 FQNNGV. V lost 5 bases and J lost 2; bases outside the gene matches: 12. The CDR3 has 17 amino acids. Variable domain in full (rest from reference TRBV11-2 and TRBJ2-1): EAGVAQSPRYKIIEKRQSVAFWCNPISGHATLYWYQQILGQGPKLLIQFQNNGVVDDSQLPKDRFSAERLKGVDSTLKIQPAKLEDSAVYLCASSARLAGVTYNEQFFGPGTRLTVL.

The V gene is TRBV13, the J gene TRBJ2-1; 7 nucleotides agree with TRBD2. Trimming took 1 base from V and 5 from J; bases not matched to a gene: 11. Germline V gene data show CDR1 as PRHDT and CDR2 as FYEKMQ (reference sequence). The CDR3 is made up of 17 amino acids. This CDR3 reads CASSLDWGGGVHNEQFF. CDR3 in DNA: TGTGCCAGCAGCTTAGATTGGGGGGGAGGGGTGCACAATGAGCAGTTCTTC. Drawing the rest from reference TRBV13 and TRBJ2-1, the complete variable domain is AAGVIQSPRHLIKEKRETATLKCYPIPRHDTVYWYQQGPGQDPQFLISFYEKMQSDKGSIPDRFSAQQFSDYHSELNMSSLELGDSALYFCASSLDWGGGVHNEQFFGPGTRLTVL.

This CDR3 is CSVLDRNMGEQYF. In DNA form, the CDR3 reads TGCAGCGTTTTGGACAGGAATATGGGGGAGCAGTACTTC. The J gene is TRBJ2-7, the V gene TRBV29-1; 7 nucleotides align to TRBD1. V lost 5 bases to trimming and J lost 7 bases; unmatched junction nucleotides: 11. Germline CDR1 is SQVTM and CDR2 is ANQGSEA. This CDR3 contains 13 residues.

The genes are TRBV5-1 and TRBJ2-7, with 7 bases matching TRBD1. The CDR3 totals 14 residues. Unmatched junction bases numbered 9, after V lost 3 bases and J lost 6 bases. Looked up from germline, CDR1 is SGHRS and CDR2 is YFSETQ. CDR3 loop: CASSSHTGAGEQYF. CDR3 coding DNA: TGCGCCAGCAGCTCCCATACAGGGGCCGGCGAGCAGTACTTC. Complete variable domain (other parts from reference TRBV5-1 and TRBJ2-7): KAGVTQTPRYLIKTRGQQVTLSCSPISGHRSVSWYQQTPGQGLQFLFEYFSETQRNKGNFPGRFSGRQFSNSRSEMNVSTLELGDSALYLCASSSHTGAGEQYFGPGTRLTVT.

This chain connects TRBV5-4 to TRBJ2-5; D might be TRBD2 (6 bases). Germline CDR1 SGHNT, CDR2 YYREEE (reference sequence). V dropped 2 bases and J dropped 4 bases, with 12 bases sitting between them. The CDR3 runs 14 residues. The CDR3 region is CASSFPKGGETQYF. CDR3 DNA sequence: TGTGCCAGCAGCTTCCCGAAGGGAGGAGAGACCCAGTACTTC.

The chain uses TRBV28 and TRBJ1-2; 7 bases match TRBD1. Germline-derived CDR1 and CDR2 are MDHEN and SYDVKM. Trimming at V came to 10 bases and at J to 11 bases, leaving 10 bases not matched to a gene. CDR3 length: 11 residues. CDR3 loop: CATGQAVSYTF. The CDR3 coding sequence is TGTGCCACAGGACAGGCCGTTTCTTACACCTTC.

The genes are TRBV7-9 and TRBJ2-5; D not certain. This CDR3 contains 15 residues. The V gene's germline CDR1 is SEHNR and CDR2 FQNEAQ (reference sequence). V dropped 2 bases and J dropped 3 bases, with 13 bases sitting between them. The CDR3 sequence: CASSLLVYQEETQYF. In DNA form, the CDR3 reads TGTGCCAGCAGCTTACTTGTCTACCAGGAAGAGACCCAGTACTTC.

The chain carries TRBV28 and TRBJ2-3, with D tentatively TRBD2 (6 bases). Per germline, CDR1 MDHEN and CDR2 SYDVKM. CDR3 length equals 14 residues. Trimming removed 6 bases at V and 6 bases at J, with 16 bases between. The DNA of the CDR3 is TGTGCCAGCAGCTGGGGGAGGAGGCAGGATACGCAGTATTTT. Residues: CASSWGRRQDTQYF.

The CDR3 DNA reads TGTGCCAGCAGAGCAGGGGCAGCAATCTATGGCTACACCTTC. Translating gives CASRAGAAIYGYTF. The chain couples TRBV6-1 to TRBJ1-2, with a tentative D call TRBD1 (6 bases). CDR1 MNHNS and CDR2 SASEGT come from the germline V gene. The CDR3 consists of 14 residues. V lost 6 bases to trimming and J lost 4 bases, with 15 bases between them.

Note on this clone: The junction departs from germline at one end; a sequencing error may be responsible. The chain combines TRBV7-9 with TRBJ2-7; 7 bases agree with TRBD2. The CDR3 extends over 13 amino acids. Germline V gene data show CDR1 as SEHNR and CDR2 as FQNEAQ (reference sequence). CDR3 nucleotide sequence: TGTGCCAGCAGCCGGGAGGACTCCGACGAGCAGTACTTC. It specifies CASSREDSDEQYF.

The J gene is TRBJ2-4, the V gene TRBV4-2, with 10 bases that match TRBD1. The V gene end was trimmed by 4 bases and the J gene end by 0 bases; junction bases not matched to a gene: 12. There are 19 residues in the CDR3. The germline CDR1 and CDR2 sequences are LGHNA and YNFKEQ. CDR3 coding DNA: TGTGCCAGCAGCCCCCTTCGAGGGACAGGGGAAATAGCCAAAAACATTCAGTACTTC. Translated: CASSPLRGTGEIAKNIQYF.

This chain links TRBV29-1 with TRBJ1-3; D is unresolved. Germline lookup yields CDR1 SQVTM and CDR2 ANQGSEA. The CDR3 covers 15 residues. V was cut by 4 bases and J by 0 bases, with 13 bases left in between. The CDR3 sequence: CSVVWPPGSGNTIYF. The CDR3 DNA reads TGCAGCGTTGTTTGGCCCCCGGGCTCTGGAAACACCATATATTTT.

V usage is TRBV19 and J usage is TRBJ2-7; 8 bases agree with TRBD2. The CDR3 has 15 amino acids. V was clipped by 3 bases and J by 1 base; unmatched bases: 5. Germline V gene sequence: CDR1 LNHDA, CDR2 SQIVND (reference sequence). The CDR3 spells CASSIGGATSYEQYF. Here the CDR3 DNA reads TGTGCCAGTAGTATCGGGGGGGCTACTTCCTACGAGCAGTACTTC.

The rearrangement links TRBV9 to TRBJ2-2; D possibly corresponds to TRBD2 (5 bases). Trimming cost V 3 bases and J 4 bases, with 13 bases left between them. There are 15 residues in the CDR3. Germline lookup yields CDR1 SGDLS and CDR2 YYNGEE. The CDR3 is CASSAGGGRTGELFF. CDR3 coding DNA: TGTGCCAGCAGCGCAGGAGGAGGACGCACCGGGGAGCTGTTTTTT. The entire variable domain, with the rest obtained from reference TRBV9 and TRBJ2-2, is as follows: DSGVTQTPKHLITATGQRVTLRCSPRSGDLSVYWYQQSLDQGLQFLIQYYNGEERAKGNILERFSAQQFPDLHSELNLSSLELGDSALYFCASSAGGGRTGELFFGEGSRLTVL.

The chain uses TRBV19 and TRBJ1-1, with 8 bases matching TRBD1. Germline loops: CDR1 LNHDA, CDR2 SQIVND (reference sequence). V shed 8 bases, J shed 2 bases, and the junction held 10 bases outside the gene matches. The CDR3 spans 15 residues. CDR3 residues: CASVEDRGRNTEAFF. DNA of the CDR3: TGTGCCAGTGTTGAAGACAGGGGCCGAAACACTGAAGCTTTCTTT.

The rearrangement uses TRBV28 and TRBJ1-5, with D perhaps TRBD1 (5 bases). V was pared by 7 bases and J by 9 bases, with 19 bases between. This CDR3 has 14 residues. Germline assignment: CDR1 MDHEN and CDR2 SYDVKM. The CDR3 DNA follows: TGTGCCAGCATCCCCGGACAACCCTCATCGCCCCAGCATTTT. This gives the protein CASIPGQPSSPQHF.

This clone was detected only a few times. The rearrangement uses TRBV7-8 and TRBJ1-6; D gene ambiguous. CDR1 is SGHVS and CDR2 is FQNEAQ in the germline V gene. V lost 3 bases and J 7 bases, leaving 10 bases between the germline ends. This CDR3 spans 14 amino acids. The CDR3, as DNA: TGTGCCAGCAGCTTGCGGGGTACCAATTCACCCCTCCACTTT. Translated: CASSLRGTNSPLHF.

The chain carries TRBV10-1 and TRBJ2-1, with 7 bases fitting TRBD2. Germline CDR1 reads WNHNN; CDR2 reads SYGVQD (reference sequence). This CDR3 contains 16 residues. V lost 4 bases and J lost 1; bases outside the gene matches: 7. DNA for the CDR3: TGCGCCAGCAGTGGCAGGGAGGGACGGTCCTACAATGAGCAGTTCTTC. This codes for CASSGREGRSYNEQFF.

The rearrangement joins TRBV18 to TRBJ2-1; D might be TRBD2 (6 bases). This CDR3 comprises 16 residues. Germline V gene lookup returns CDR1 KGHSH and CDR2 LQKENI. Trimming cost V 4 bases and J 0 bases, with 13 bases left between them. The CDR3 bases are TGTGCCAGCTCACGAGCGGCCGGGAGCTCCTACAATGAGCAGTTCTTC. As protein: CASSRAAGSSYNEQFF.